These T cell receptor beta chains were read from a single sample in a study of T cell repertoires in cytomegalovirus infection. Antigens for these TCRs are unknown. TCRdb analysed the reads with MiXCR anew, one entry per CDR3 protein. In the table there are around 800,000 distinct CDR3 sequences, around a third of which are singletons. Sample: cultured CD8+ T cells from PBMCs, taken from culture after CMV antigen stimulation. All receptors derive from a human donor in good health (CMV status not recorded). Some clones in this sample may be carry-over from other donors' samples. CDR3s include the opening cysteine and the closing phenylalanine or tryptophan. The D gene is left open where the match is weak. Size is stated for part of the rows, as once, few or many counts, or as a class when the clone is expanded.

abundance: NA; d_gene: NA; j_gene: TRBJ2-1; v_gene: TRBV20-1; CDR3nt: TGCAGTGCGACCATCTCCGGGATCCTTCGGGGCAATGAGCAGTTCTTC; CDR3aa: CSATISGILRGNEQFF
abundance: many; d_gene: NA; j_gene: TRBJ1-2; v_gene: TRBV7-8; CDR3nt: TGTGCCAGCAGCCGCAGGAGAGCTGGCTACACCTTC; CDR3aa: CASSRRRAGYTF
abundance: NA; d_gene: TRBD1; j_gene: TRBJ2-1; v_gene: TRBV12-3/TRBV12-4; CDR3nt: TGTGCCATTTGGGACCGGGACAGTTCCTACAATGAGCAGTTCTTC; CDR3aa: CAIWDRDSSYNEQFF
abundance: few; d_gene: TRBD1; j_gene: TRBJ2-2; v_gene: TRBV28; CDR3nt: TGTGCCACCACTGTATACTGGACAGGCGGTACCGGGGAGCTGTTTTTT; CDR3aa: CATTVYWTGGTGELFF
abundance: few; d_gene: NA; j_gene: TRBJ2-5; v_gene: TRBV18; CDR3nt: TGTGCCAGCTCACCACCGTTAAGGGGTCCCCAAGAGACCCAGTACTTC; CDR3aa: CASSPPLRGPQETQYF
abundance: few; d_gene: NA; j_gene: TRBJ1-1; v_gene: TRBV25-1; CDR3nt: TGTGCCAGCTCTACCAGGGGTCCCCAGAACACTGAAGCTTTCTTT; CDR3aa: CASSTRGPQNTEAFF
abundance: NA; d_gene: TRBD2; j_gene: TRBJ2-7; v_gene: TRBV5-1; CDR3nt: TGCGCCAGCACCTGGGATCGGACTAGCGGGACCTACGAGCAGTACTTC; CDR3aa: CASTWDRTSGTYEQYF
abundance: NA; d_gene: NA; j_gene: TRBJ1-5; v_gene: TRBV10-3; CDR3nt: TGTGCCATCAGTGAGGTCACAGGGTACCAGCCCCAGCATTTT; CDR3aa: CAISEVTGYQPQHF
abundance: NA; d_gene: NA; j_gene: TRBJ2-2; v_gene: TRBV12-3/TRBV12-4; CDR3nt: TGTGCCAGCAGCCCGAGACTTAGCGGGGAGCTGTTTTTT; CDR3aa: CASSPRLSGELFF
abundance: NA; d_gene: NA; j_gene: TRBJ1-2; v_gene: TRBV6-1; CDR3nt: TGTGCCAGCAGTCCAAAATTCCTGACAGTCTATGGCTACACCTTC; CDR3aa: CASSPKFLTVYGYTF
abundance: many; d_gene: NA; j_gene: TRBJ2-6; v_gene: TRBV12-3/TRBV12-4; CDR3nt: TGTGCCAGCAGTTTACCTGGGGCCAACGTCCTGACTTTC; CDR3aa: CASSLPGANVLTF
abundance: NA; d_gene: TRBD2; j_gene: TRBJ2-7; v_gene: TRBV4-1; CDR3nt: TGCGCCAGCAGCCAAGTGAACGGGGGGGCCTCCTACGAGCAGTACTTC; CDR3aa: CASSQVNGGASYEQYF
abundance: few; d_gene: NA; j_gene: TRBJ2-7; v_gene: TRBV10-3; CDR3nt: TGTGCCATCAGTGAGCCGTATACGAAGGTGGGAGGCTCCTACGAGCAGTACTTC; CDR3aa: CAISEPYTKVGGSYEQYF
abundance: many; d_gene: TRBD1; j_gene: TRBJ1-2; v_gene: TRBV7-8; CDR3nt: TGTGCCAGCAGCCTAGGACAGGGAACGATGTATGGCTACACCTTC; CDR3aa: CASSLGQGTMYGYTF
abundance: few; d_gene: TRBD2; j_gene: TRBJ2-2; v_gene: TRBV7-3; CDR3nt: TGTGCCAGCAGCCCAGATCTCGGGGGGTTTTCCGGGGAGCTGTTTTTT; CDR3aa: CASSPDLGGFSGELFF
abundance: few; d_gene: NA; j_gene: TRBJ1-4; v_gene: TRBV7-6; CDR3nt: TGTGCTAGCAGCTTAGACGGAGGTCCGGGCGAAAAACTGTTTTTT; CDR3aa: CASSLDGGPGEKLFF
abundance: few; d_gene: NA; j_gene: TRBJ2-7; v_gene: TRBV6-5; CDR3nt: TGTGCCAGCAGTTACATTGAGGGGAGATCCCACGAGCAGTACTTC; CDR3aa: CASSYIEGRSHEQYF
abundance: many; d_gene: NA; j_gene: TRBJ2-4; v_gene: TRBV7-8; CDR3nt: TGTGCCAGCAACCAGGCGCCGGGAGTCAAAAACATTCAGTACTTC; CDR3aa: CASNQAPGVKNIQYF
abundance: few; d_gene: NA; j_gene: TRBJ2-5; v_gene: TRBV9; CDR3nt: TGTGCCAGCAGCGTAGCGTCCGGGTTGGGGGAGACCCAGTACTTC; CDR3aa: CASSVASGLGETQYF
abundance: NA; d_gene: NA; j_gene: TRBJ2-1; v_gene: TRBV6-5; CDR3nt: TGTGCCAGCAGTTACTCGATGGTGGCTGAGCAGTTCTTC; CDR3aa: CASSYSMVAEQFF
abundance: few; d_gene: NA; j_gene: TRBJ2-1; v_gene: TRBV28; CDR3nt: TGTGCCAGCAACCTACGGAAGGAAAGGGGCAATGAGCAGTTCTTC; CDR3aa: CASNLRKERGNEQFF
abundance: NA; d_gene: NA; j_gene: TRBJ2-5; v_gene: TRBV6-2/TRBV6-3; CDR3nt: TGTGCCAGCAGCCCCAAGGGGGGGGCTACTCAAGAGACCCAGTACTTC; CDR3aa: CASSPKGGATQETQYF
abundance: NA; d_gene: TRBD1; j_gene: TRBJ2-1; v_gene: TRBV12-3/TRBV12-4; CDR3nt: TGTGCCAGCAGTTTAGTCCCACCCCCATCCGGGACAGGGGGAGGGGATGAGCAGTTCTTC; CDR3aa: CASSLVPPPSGTGGGDEQFF
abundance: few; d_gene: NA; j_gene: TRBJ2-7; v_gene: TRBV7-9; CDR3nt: TGTGCCAGCAGCCCTCCTACGGGGGCATGGGAGCAGTACTTC; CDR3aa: CASSPPTGAWEQYF
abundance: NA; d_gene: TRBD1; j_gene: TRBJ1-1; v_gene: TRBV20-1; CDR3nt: TGCAGTGCTCTAACAGGGGATGACACTGAAGCTTTCTTT; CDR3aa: CSALTGDDTEAFF
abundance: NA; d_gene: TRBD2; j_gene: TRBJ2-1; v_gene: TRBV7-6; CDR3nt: TGTGTCAGCAGCTGGGAGACTAGCGGGGGGCCGTTGGGTGAGCAGTTCTTC; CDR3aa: CVSSWETSGGPLGEQFF